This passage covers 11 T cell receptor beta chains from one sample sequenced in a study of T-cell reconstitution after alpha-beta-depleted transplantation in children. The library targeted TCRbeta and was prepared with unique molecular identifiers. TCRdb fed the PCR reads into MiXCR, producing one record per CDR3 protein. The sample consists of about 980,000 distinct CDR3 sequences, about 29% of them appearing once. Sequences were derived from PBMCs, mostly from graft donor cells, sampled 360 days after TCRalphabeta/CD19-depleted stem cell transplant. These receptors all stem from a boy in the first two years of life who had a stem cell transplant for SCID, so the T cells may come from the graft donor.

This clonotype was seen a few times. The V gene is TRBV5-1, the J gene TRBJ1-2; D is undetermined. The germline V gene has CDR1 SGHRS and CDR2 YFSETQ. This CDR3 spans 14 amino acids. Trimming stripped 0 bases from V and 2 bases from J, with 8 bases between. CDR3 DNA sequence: TGCGCCAGCAGCTTGGAGTTTAGGAACTATGGCTACACCTTC. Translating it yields CASSLEFRNYGYTF.

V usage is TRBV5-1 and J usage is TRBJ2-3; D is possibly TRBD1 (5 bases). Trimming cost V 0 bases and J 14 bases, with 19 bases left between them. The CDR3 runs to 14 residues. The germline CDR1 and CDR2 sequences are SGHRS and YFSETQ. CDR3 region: CASSLDADMAIRYF. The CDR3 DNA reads TGCGCCAGCAGCTTGGACGCGGACATGGCGATTAGGTATTTT.

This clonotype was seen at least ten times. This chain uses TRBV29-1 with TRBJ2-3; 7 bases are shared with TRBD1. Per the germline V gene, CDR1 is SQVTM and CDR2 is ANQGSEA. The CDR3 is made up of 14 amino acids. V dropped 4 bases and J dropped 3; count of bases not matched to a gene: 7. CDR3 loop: CSVGLTGSTDTQYF. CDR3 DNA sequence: TGCAGCGTTGGATTGACAGGGTCTACAGATACGCAGTATTTT.

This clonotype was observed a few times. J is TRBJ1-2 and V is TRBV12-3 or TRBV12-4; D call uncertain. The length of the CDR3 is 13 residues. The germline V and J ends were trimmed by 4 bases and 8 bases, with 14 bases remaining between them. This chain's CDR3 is CASSSITAEGYTF. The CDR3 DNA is TGTGCCAGCAGTTCAATTACAGCAGAAGGCTACACCTTC.

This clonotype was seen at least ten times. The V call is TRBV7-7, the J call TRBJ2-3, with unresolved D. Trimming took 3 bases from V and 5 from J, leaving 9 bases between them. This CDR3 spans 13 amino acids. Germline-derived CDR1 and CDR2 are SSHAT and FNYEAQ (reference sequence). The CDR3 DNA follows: TGTGCCAGCAGCTTGGGTTGGAAAGATACGCAGTATTTT. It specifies CASSLGWKDTQYF.

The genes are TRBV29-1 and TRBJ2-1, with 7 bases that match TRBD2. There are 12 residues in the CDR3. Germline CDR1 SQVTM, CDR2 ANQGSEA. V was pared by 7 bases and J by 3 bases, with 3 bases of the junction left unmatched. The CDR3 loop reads CSAWTSYNEQFF. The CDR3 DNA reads TGCAGCGCCTGGACTAGCTACAATGAGCAGTTCTTC.

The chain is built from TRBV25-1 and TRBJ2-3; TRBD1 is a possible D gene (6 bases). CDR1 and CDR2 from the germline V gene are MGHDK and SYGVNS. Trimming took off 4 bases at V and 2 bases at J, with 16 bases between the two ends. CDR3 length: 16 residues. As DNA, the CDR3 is TGTGCCAGCAGTGTGGGGACATCCTTCTCCACAGATACGCAGTATTTT. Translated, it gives CASSVGTSFSTDTQYF.

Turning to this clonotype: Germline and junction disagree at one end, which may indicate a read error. The CDR3 DNA is TGTGCCAGCAGCTGGTTGACAGGGGTATCCTACAATGGGCAGTTCTTC. Its translation: CASSWLTGVSYNGQFF. The J gene is TRBJ2-1, the V gene TRBV11-1, with 8 positions matching TRBD1. This CDR3 region has 16 residues. Germline lookup yields CDR1 SGHAT and CDR2 FQDESV (reference sequence). Full variable domain (remainder filled in from reference TRBV11-1 and TRBJ2-1): EAEVAQSPRYKITEKSQAVAFWCDPISGHATLYWYRQILGQGPELLVQFQDESVVDDSQLPKDRFSAERLKGVDSTLKIQPAELGDSAMYLCASSWLTGVSYNGQFFGPGTRLTVL.

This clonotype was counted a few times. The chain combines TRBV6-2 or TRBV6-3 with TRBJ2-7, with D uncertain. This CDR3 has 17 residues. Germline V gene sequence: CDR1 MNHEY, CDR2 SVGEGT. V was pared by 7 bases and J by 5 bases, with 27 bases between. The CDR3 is CASTTLTGGQVFHEQYF. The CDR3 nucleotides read TGTGCCAGCACCACCCTAACGGGTGGGCAGGTCTTCCACGAGCAGTACTTC.

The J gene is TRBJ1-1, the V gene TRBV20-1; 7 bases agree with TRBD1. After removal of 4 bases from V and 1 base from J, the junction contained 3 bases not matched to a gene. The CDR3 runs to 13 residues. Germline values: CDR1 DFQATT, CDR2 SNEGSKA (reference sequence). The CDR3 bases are TGCAGTGCTAACAGGGGAGGGAACACTGAAGCTTTCTTT. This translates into CSANRGGNTEAFF.

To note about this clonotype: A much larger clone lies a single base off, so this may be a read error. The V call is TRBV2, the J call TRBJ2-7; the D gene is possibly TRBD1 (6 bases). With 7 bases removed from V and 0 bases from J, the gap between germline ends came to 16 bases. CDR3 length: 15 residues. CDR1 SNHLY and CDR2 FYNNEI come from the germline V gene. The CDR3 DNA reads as TGTGCCAGCAAAGAGGGGGACCGTATCTCCTACGAGCAGTACTTC. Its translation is CASKEGDRISYEQYF.